Detailed here is one T cell receptor beta chain. The sample is drawn from a study of shared clonotypes between healthy human individuals. Assay: immunoSEQ multiplex PCR; the TCRdb copy retains only in-frame clones and omits some. The table shows millions of clones, with around nine tenths occurring only once. The CDR3 is 14 residues long. CDR1 and CDR2 (germline): MNHNS, SASEGT. V shed 7 bases and J shed 6 bases, with 16 bases lying between them. The chain links TRBV6-1 to TRBJ1-3; perhaps TRBD1 as D (6 bases). Sequencing input: naive CD4+ T cells sorted from blood. Subset noted: CD45RA+ positively selected. The receptor comes from a man in his late teens or twenties in good health. CDR3 sequence reads: CASTIGGGVNTIYF. DNA for the CDR3: TGTGCCAGCACCATAGGGGGGGGAGTAAACACCATATATTTT.